The T cell receptor (beta chain) described here comes from a study of CD8 T cells in Susac syndrome. Overall study results and limits: By the study's own acknowledgment, its TCR sequencing and HLA analysis included relatively few individuals.

This clonotype was picked up one time. Its antigen is as yet unknown. The authors sequenced TCR beta from blood CD8+ and CD4+ T cells. The ends were cut back, 4 bases at V and 0 bases at J, with 14 bases in the middle. CDR1 is SGDLS and CDR2 is YYNGEE in the germline V gene. CDR3 length: 16 residues. RNA in amounts of roughly 0.5 to 1 ug was reverse transcribed with random hexamers. The immunoSEQ assay covered 54 Vbeta and 13 Jbeta segments for CDR3. TCRdb re-analysed the immunoSEQ multiplex PCR reads in MiXCR, keeping a single row per CDR3 protein. The sample yields 73,000 or so distinct CDR3 sequences, less than 95% seen once.

The chain couples TRBV9 to TRBJ2-1; possibly TRBD1 for D (5 bases). The clonotype originates from a human donor with multiple sclerosis. What was sequenced was CD8+ T cells from PBMCs. The CDR3 nucleotides are TGTGCCAGCAGCCCCTGGACAAGGAGCTCCTACAATGAGCAGTTCTTC. This sequence encodes CASSPWTRSSYNEQFF. Combining the CDR3 with reference TRBV9 and TRBJ2-1 gives the whole variable domain DSGVTQTPKHLITATGQRVTLRCSPRSGDLSVYWYQQSLDQGLQFLIQYYNGEERAKGNILERFSAQQFPDLHSELNLSSLELGDSALYFCASSPWTRSSYNEQFFGPGTRLTVL.